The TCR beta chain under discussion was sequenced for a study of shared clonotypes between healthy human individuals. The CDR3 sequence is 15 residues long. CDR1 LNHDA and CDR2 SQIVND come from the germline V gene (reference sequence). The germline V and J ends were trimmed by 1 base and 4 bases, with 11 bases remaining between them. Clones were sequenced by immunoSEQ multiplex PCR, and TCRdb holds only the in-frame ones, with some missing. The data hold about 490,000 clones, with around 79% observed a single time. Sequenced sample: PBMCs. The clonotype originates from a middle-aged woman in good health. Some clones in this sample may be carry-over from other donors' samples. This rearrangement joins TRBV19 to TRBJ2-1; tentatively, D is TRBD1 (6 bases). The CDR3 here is CASSIAAGAYNEQFF. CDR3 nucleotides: TGTGCCAGTAGTATAGCTGCAGGGGCGTACAATGAGCAGTTCTTC.